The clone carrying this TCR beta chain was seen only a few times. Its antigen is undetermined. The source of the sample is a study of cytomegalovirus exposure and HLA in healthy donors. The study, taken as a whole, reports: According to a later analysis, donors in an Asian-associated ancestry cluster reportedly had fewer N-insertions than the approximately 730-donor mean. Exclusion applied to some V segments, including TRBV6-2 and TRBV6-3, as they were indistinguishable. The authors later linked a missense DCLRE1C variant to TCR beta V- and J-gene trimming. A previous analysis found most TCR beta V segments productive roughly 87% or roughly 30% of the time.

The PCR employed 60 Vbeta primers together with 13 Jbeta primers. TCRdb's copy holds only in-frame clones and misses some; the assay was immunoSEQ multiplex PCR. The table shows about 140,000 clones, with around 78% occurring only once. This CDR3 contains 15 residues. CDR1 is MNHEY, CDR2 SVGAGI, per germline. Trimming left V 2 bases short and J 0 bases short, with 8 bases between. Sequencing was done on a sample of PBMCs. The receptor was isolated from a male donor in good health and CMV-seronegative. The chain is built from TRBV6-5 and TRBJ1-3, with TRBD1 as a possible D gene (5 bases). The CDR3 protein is CASSYDSSSGNTIYF. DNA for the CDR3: TGTGCCAGCAGTTACGACAGTAGCTCTGGAAACACCATATATTTT.